Below, one T cell receptor beta chain is given with its context. From the RT-PCR reads, TCRdb called clonotypes with MiXCR, one entry per CDR3 protein. The sample has tens of thousands of distinct CDR3 sequences; 26% are singletons. The data were taken from a study of patients and donors after allogeneic stem cell transplantation. V was cut by 0 bases and J by 1 base, with 5 bases left in between. Germline CDR1 SGHRS, CDR2 YFSETQ. CDR3 length equals 14 residues. The chain combines TRBV5-1 with TRBJ2-4, with unresolved D. The receptor's source is a human donor who was either an allogeneic HSCT recipient or a stem cell or donor lymphocyte infusion donor (not recorded which). It is not recorded whose cells these are; they may come from a transplant donor. Sequencing input: blood, either unsorted or a sorted T cell fraction (not recorded which). The CDR3 spells CASSLEGAKNIQYF. For the CDR3, the DNA is TGCGCCAGCAGCTTGGAAGGGGCCAAAAACATTCAGTACTTC.